These 32 T cell receptor beta chains share one sample of origin, sequenced in a study of shared clonotypes between healthy human individuals. Data came from immunoSEQ multiplex PCR; TCRdb stores just in-frame clones and leaves some out. The sample shows 700,000 or so clones, less than 80% of them seen only once. Sequenced sample: memory CD4+ T cells sorted from blood. Subset: CD45RA-negative fraction. The receptors shown here come from a woman in her thirties in good health.

The chain recombines TRBV7-2 with TRBJ2-7, with 9 bases matching TRBD2. Germline CDR1 reads SGHTA; CDR2 reads FQGNSA. The V and J ends lost 2 bases and 2 bases, in that order; junction bases with no gene match: 4. The length of the CDR3 is 15 residues. CDR3 bases: TGTGCCAGCAGCTTAAGACTAGCGGAACCCTACGAGCAGTACTTC. Encoded protein: CASSLRLAEPYEQYF. Full variable domain (remainder filled in from reference TRBV7-2 and TRBJ2-7): GAGVSQSPSNKVTEKGKDVELRCDPISGHTALYWYRQSLGQGLEFLIYFQGNSAPDKSGLPSDRFSAERTGGSVSTLTIQRTQQEDSAVYLCASSLRLAEPYEQYFGPGTRLTVT.

J is TRBJ2-1 and V is TRBV7-6; TRBD1 might be the D (5 bases). This CDR3 comprises 13 residues. V was cut by 0 bases and J by 7 bases, with 7 bases left in between. Germline V gives CDR1 SGHVS, CDR2 FNYEAQ. Written as DNA, the CDR3 is TGTGCCAGCAGCTTAGCAAGGGGTAATGAGCAGTTCTTC. This encodes CASSLARGNEQFF.

The chain links TRBV5-4 to TRBJ2-5; D possibly corresponds to TRBD2 (6 bases). Per the germline V gene, CDR1 is SGHNT and CDR2 is YYREEE (reference sequence). The length of the CDR3 is 15 residues. Trimming left V 3 bases short and J 1 base short, with 13 bases between. CDR3 sequence reads: CASSWGDGFQETQYF. CDR3 DNA sequence: TGTGCCAGCAGCTGGGGGGACGGATTCCAAGAGACCCAGTACTTC.

This rearrangement joins TRBV7-2 to TRBJ2-2; 7 bases match TRBD2. Germline V lookup: CDR1 SGHTA, CDR2 FQGNSA. J lost 4 bases, V lost 5 bases, and 7 bases had no gene match. CDR3 length equals 15 residues. CDR3 in amino acids: CASSAGLGVTGELFF. Here the CDR3 DNA reads TGTGCCAGCAGCGCTGGACTAGGGGTCACCGGGGAGCTGTTTTTT.

This clone was seen many times. V gene TRBV18 combines with J gene TRBJ2-7; D gene unclear. CDR1 KGHSH and CDR2 LQKENI come from the germline V gene. With 4 bases removed from V and 3 bases from J, the gap between germline ends came to 16 bases. This CDR3 has 15 amino acids. The CDR3 DNA sequence: TGTGCCAGCTCACTGGGTTTGGCACAGAACTACGAGCAGTACTTC. This codes for CASSLGLAQNYEQYF. Looking up the rest from reference TRBV18 and TRBJ2-7 gives the full variable domain: NAGVMQNPRHLVRRRGQEARLRCSPMKGHSHVYWYRQLPEEGLKFMVYLQKENIIDESGMPKERFSAEFPKEGPSILRIQQVVRGDSAAYFCASSLGLAQNYEQYFGPGTRLTVT.

The table lists this clone with a few counts. V usage is TRBV28 and J usage is TRBJ2-7; D is perhaps TRBD1 or TRBD2 (5 bases each). From germline, CDR1 is MDHEN and CDR2 SYDVKM. V gave up 3 bases and J gave up 2 bases, with 8 bases separating them. The CDR3 loop spans 13 amino acids. The CDR3: CASSFVGPYEQYF. As DNA, the CDR3 is TGTGCCAGCAGTTTTGTGGGACCCTACGAGCAGTACTTC.

The chain links TRBV5-1 to TRBJ2-3; D possibly uses TRBD1 or TRBD2 (5 bases each). CDR3 size: 17 residues. Trimming took 0 bases from V and 6 from J, leaving 20 bases between them. The germline V gene has CDR1 SGHRS and CDR2 YFSETQ. CDR3 region: CASSLAEGAQGWDTQYF. The CDR3 coding sequence is TGCGCCAGCAGCTTGGCCGAGGGAGCTCAGGGTTGGGATACGCAGTATTTT.

The V call is TRBV5-2, the J call TRBJ1-1; the listed D gene, TRBD1, was not tested against the DNA. TRBV5-2 corresponds to a pseudogene. The CDR3 contains 16 residues. In nucleotides, the CDR3 is TGTGCCAGCAGCCAAGATCTTGCAGGGGTTAACACTGAAGCTTTCTTT. Translated, it gives CASSQDLAGVNTEAFF.

The rearrangement uses TRBV5-1 and TRBJ1-4, with D uncertain. The CDR3 covers 14 residues. Looked up from germline, CDR1 is SGHRS and CDR2 is YFSETQ. Trimming removed 0 bases at V and 10 bases at J, with 13 bases between. Written as DNA, the CDR3 is TGCGCCAGCAGCTTGGAAGTGGTTGGAGGAAAACTGTTTTTT. This gives the protein CASSLEVVGGKLFF.

The chain uses TRBV7-9 and TRBJ1-1, with 11 positions matching TRBD1. The germline V gene encodes CDR1 SEHNR and CDR2 FQNEAQ (reference sequence). The CDR3 loop spans 17 amino acids. V gave up 5 bases and J gave up 4 bases; unmatched junction bases: 12. DNA for the CDR3: TGTGCCAGCAGCGGACAGGGGGCGCGAGGTTGGAGCACTGAAGCTTTCTTT. Translating it yields CASSGQGARGWSTEAFF.

V and J are TRBV27 and TRBJ2-7, with D possibly being TRBD1 (5 bases). Trimming shortened V by 3 bases and J by 3 bases, and 6 bases separated the two germline ends. The CDR3 is 12 amino acids. In germline, CDR1 is MNHEY, CDR2 SMNVEV (reference sequence). The CDR3 here is CASSFTGYEQYF. The DNA of the CDR3 is TGTGCCAGCAGTTTTACAGGCTACGAGCAGTACTTC.

The chain links TRBV18 to TRBJ2-7; 10 positions agree with TRBD1. The CDR3 contains 16 residues. Germline V gene lookup returns CDR1 KGHSH and CDR2 LQKENI. V lost 1 base, J lost 2 bases, and 5 bases stayed unmatched. The CDR3 is CASSPRPGTGAYEQYF. The CDR3 bases are TGTGCCAGCTCACCACGGCCCGGGACAGGGGCCTACGAGCAGTACTTC.

V is TRBV5-1 and J is TRBJ1-2, with D perhaps matching TRBD1 (6 bases). Germline values: CDR1 SGHRS, CDR2 YFSETQ. CDR3 length equals 14 residues. Trimming took off 4 bases at V and 5 bases at J, with 15 bases between the two ends. This CDR3 reads CASSGYRDLYGYTF. The CDR3 DNA sequence: TGCGCCAGCAGCGGATACAGGGATCTATATGGCTACACCTTC.

This chain uses TRBV2 with TRBJ2-3; tentatively, D is TRBD1 (6 bases). This CDR3 contains 16 residues. The V gene's germline CDR1 is SNHLY and CDR2 FYNNEI. Trimming took off 2 bases at V and 2 bases at J, with 14 bases between the two ends. The CDR3 protein is CASSEWFRGDTDTQYF. The CDR3 nucleotides read TGTGCCAGCAGTGAATGGTTCAGGGGAGACACAGATACGCAGTATTTT.

This clone was counted only a few times. The chain is built from TRBV9 and TRBJ2-3, with D hard to call. Trimming pared 0 bases from V and 7 bases from J, leaving 15 bases between. The germline V gene encodes CDR1 SGDLS and CDR2 YYNGEE. The CDR3 is made up of 15 amino acids. CDR3 sequence: CASSVADLWGNTQYF. The CDR3 DNA reads as TGTGCCAGCAGCGTAGCAGACTTATGGGGTAATACGCAGTATTTT.

V usage is TRBV6-1 and J usage is TRBJ1-4; a possible D gene is TRBD1 (6 bases). The CDR3 spans 15 residues. The V gene lost 6 bases and the J gene lost 0 bases, with 11 bases spanning the gap. CDR1 and CDR2 (germline): MNHNS, SASEGT. CDR3 sequence reads: CASRATGPTNEKLFF. CDR3 bases: TGTGCCAGCAGGGCAACAGGGCCAACTAATGAAAAACTGTTTTTT.

J is TRBJ2-7 and V is TRBV7-2, with D tentatively TRBD2 (5 bases). Trimming stripped 5 bases from V and 4 bases from J, with 24 bases between. Germline loops: CDR1 SGHTA, CDR2 FQGNSA. CDR3 length: 17 residues. The DNA for the CDR3 is TGTGCCAGCAGCCAAACTACTCCCGGGCACCCGGGGTACGAGCAGTACTTC. Translated, it gives CASSQTTPGHPGYEQYF. The entire variable domain, with the rest obtained from reference TRBV7-2 and TRBJ2-7, is as follows: GAGVSQSPSNKVTEKGKDVELRCDPISGHTALYWYRQSLGQGLEFLIYFQGNSAPDKSGLPSDRFSAERTGGSVSTLTIQRTQQEDSAVYLCASSQTTPGHPGYEQYFGPGTRLTVT.

Comments on this clone: A far larger clone is one nucleotide away, so this likely arose from a read error. The chain couples TRBV29-1 to TRBJ2-5; 10 nucleotides match TRBD2. Germline values: CDR1 SQVTM, CDR2 ANQGSEA. The CDR3 is 13 amino acids. CDR3 residues: CNVAGSGRETQYF. CDR3 coding DNA: TGCAACGTTGCAGGTAGCGGGAGGGAGACCCAGTACTTC.

The CDR3 nucleotides are TGTGCCAGCAGCTTAGGGACAGACCCCAATGAGCAGTTCTTC. Translation: CASSLGTDPNEQFF. V and J are TRBV7-9 and TRBJ2-1; tentatively, D is TRBD1 (6 bases). Per the germline V gene, CDR1 is SEHNR and CDR2 is FQNEAQ (reference sequence). V lost 1 base, J lost 6 bases, and 10 bases lay in between. The CDR3 contains 14 residues.

The V call is TRBV25-1, the J call TRBJ2-7; a weak D match, TRBD2 (5 bases). V shed 5 bases and J shed 6 bases, with 14 bases lying between them. CDR1 is MGHDK and CDR2 is SYGVNS in the germline V gene. CDR3 length: 13 amino acids. The CDR3 protein is CASSPIGVSEQYF. CDR3 DNA sequence: TGTGCCAGCAGTCCCATCGGGGTTAGCGAGCAGTACTTC.

The chain combines TRBV11-2 with TRBJ2-7; D remains unclear. V lost 6 bases to trimming and J lost 3 bases, with 6 bases between them. The CDR3 has 11 amino acids. CDR1 and CDR2 from the germline V gene are SGHAT and FQNNGV. The CDR3 spells CASRASYEQYF. CDR3 DNA: TGTGCCAGCAGGGCAAGCTACGAGCAGTACTTC.

The sample holds a few counts of this clone. The chain links TRBV6-1 to TRBJ1-1; D is ambiguous. Germline V gene data show CDR1 as MNHNS and CDR2 as SASEGT. This CDR3 region has 13 residues. The ends were cut back, 8 bases at V and 1 base at J, with 11 bases in the middle. CDR3 DNA sequence: TGTGCCAGCGAGAGGCTTAGGAACACTGAAGCTTTCTTT. This gives the protein CASERLRNTEAFF.

CDR3 DNA: TGCGCCAGCAGCCGGGGACTAGCGGGAGCCTCCTACAATGAGCAGTTCTTC. This encodes CASSRGLAGASYNEQFF. The chain couples TRBV4-1 to TRBJ2-1; 14 bases line up with TRBD2. CDR1 MGHRA and CDR2 YSYEKL come from the germline V gene. The CDR3 runs 17 residues. Trimming at V came to 4 bases and at J to 0 bases, leaving 2 bases not matched to a gene.

This chain joins TRBV30 and TRBJ1-6; TRBD1 agrees at 8 bases. With V trimmed by 1 base and J by 5 bases, 4 bases remained unmatched. The CDR3 spans 15 residues. CDR1 and CDR2 from the germline V gene are GTSNPN and SVGIG (reference sequence). The CDR3 DNA follows: TGTGCCTGGAGTGGAATGGACAGGGATAATTCACCCCTCCACTTT. Translating it yields CAWSGMDRDNSPLHF.

This clone was counted between two and nine times. In DNA form, the CDR3 reads TGTGCCAGCAGCTGGCGGACAGGTGACACCGGGGAGCTGTTTTTT. Protein sequence: CASSWRTGDTGELFF. The J gene is TRBJ2-2, the V gene TRBV7-9; 7 bases are a match to TRBD1. Germline values: CDR1 SEHNR, CDR2 FQNEAQ (reference sequence). V trimming: 4 bases; J trimming: 3 bases; junction bases outside the gene matches: 5. This CDR3 has 15 amino acids.

This clone turned up a few times. This rearrangement joins TRBV7-9 to TRBJ2-3; 14 bases are a match to TRBD2. CDR1 is SEHNR and CDR2 is FQNEAQ in the germline V gene (reference sequence). The ends lost 10 bases at V and 2 bases at J; junction bases unmatched: 14. This CDR3 region has 18 residues. CDR3 loop: CATATSGRVETSTDTQYF. CDR3 in DNA: TGTGCCACCGCGACTAGCGGGAGGGTCGAGACCTCCACAGATACGCAGTATTTT.

Many counts were recorded for this clone. V and J are TRBV19 and TRBJ1-1; the D gene is possibly TRBD1 (6 bases). Trimming stripped 5 bases from V and 3 bases from J, with 13 bases between. There are 14 residues in the CDR3. Germline CDR1 is LNHDA and CDR2 is SQIVND (reference sequence). The CDR3: CASSRDIGDTEAFF. CDR3 nucleotides: TGTGCCAGTAGTCGGGACATAGGGGACACTGAAGCTTTCTTT.

This chain joins TRBV30 and TRBJ1-1; 7 bases are a match to TRBD1. The ends lost 2 bases at V and 0 bases at J; junction bases unmatched: 9. Germline V lookup: CDR1 GTSNPN, CDR2 SVGIG (reference sequence). The CDR3 runs to 16 residues. The CDR3 is CAWSNRDRIMNTEAFF. For the CDR3, the DNA is TGTGCCTGGAGTAACCGGGACAGAATAATGAACACTGAAGCTTTCTTT.

The chain employs TRBV18 and TRBJ2-7, with D perhaps assigned TRBD1 or TRBD2 (5 bases each). Trimming cost V 4 bases and J 2 bases, with 18 bases left between them. The CDR3 is made up of 16 amino acids. The germline V gene encodes CDR1 KGHSH and CDR2 LQKENI. CDR3 nucleotides: TGTGCCAGCTCACTTGGAAACGCCGGGACCACCTACGAGCAGTACTTC. Its translation is CASSLGNAGTTYEQYF.

The rearrangement links TRBV5-1 to TRBJ1-2; TRBD1 agrees at 10 bases. This CDR3 is built from 14 residues. The ends lost 0 bases at V and 8 bases at J; junction bases unmatched: 4. Germline V gives CDR1 SGHRS, CDR2 YFSETQ. DNA of the CDR3: TGCGCCAGCAGCTTGGGACAGGGGGCTTTGGGCTACACCTTC. This gives the protein CASSLGQGALGYTF.

The chain joins TRBV9 to TRBJ2-7, with 9 positions matching TRBD2. V shed 0 bases, J shed 4 bases, and the junction held 5 bases outside the gene matches. Germline lookup yields CDR1 SGDLS and CDR2 YYNGEE. This CDR3 spans 15 amino acids. The CDR3 sequence: CASSVGGSGSYEQYF. Here the CDR3 DNA reads TGTGCCAGCAGCGTAGGCGGTAGCGGGAGTTACGAGCAGTACTTC.

The J gene is TRBJ2-7, the V gene TRBV28; D is perhaps TRBD1 (6 bases). Looked up from germline, CDR1 is MDHEN and CDR2 is SYDVKM. Trimming shortened V by 5 bases and J by 9 bases, and 14 bases separated the two germline ends. This CDR3 contains 12 residues. For the CDR3, the DNA is TGTGCCAGCAGTGCGAGGACAGAACCGCAGTACTTC. This gives the protein CASSARTEPQYF.